This TCR beta chain is from a study of blood T cells in healthy people across ages. A J-beta primer mix and a sample-barcoded 5' primer were used in a second PCR of about 7 to 11 cycles. A single record per CDR3 protein comes from TCRdb applying MiXCR to the 5' RACE reads. The sample carries some 700,000 distinct CDR3 sequences, 40% to 45% recorded once. Germline-derived CDR1 and CDR2 are MNHEY and SMNVEV (reference sequence). With 6 bases removed from V and 1 base from J, the gap between germline ends came to 19 bases. The CDR3 has 17 residues. In this sample, this clonotype turned up a few times. This TCR came from a woman aged 55 to 70 in good health. The source material was blood. The rearrangement uses TRBV27 and TRBJ1-5; D perhaps matches TRBD1 (5 bases). As DNA, the CDR3 is TGTGCCAGCAGAAGGACGGCCAGGGACGAGAGCAATCAGCCCCAGCATTTT. Amino acids: CASRRTARDESNQPQHF.